This T cell receptor (beta chain) was recovered during a study of blood T cell repertoires in COVID-19. The CDR3 contains 11 residues. Trimming removed 4 bases from V and 9 bases from J, with 10 bases in between. Germline V lookup: CDR1 MDHEN, CDR2 SYDVKM. Clones were read by immunoSEQ multiplex PCR, and TCRdb kept only the in-frame ones, dropping some. The table lists roughly 150,000 clones, more than 75% of them singletons. Patients of the Seattle cohort, enrolled during active infection, were followed longitudinally. The chain joins TRBV28 to TRBJ2-7; weak D call: TRBD2 (5 bases). The receptor was derived from a man between 18 and 29 years old with COVID-19, enrolled during active disease. The sequenced material came from peripheral blood. The CDR3 sequence: CASSSYEGQYF. CDR3 coding DNA: TGTGCCAGCAGTTCGTACGAGGGGCAGTACTTC. Based on the CDR3 plus reference TRBV28 and TRBJ2-7, the full variable domain is DVKVTQSSRYLVKRTGEKVFLECVQDMDHENMFWYRQDPGLGLRLIYFSYDVKMKEKGDIPEGYSVSREKKERFSLILESASTNQTSMYLCASSSYEGQYFGPGTRLTVT.